The 14 T cell receptor beta chains in this list originate from one sample, sequenced in a study of T cell responses to AZD1222 COVID-19 vaccine. Sequenced by immunoSEQ multiplex PCR; TCRdb stores in-frame clones only, minus some. Of 45,000 to 55,000 clones listed, approximately 83% were seen once; the top ten hold around 7.3%. The starting material was peripheral blood, obtained 28 days after the second AZD1222 dose. The receptor set was obtained from an adult who received the AZD1222 COVID-19 vaccine.

The chain links TRBV19 to TRBJ1-2, with D perhaps matching TRBD1 (5 bases). Between the trimmed V and J ends, which lost 4 bases and 7 bases, there was a span of 13 bases. Germline loops: CDR1 LNHDA, CDR2 SQIVND (reference sequence). The CDR3 has 13 residues. The chain's CDR3 is CASSTTPGIGYTF. The CDR3, as DNA: TGTGCCAGTAGTACCACCCCAGGGATTGGCTACACCTTC.

The chain is built from TRBV5-1 and TRBJ2-5; D not certain. CDR1 is SGHRS, CDR2 YFSETQ, per germline. The V gene lost 0 bases and the J gene lost 4 bases, with 10 bases spanning the gap. This CDR3 is 14 amino acids long. The CDR3 protein is CASSLGLGPETQYF. DNA of the CDR3: TGCGCCAGCAGCTTGGGGTTAGGCCCAGAGACCCAGTACTTC.

This chain joins TRBV7-3 and TRBJ2-3, with 15 bases matching TRBD2. CDR3 length: 17 amino acids. Trimming cost V 5 bases and J 2 bases; bases outside gene matches: 5. The V gene's germline CDR1 is SGHTA and CDR2 FQGTGA. CDR3 in DNA: TGTGCCAGCAGCCTGGGACTAGCGGGAGGCGACACAGATACGCAGTATTTT. Translating gives CASSLGLAGGDTDTQYF.

The chain links TRBV11-2 to TRBJ1-1; unclear D gene. Germline V gene data show CDR1 as SGHAT and CDR2 as FQNNGV. The CDR3 extends over 13 amino acids. The V end was cut by 5 bases, the J end by 4 bases, with 11 bases between. Written as DNA, the CDR3 is TGTGCCAGCAGCCCAAATTTGGGCACTGAAGCTTTCTTT. It is translated as CASSPNLGTEAFF.

DNA of the CDR3: TGTGCCAGCAGCCCCTATGGACAGTACTACGAGCAGTACTTC. It translates to CASSPYGQYYEQYF. This rearrangement joins TRBV11-3 to TRBJ2-7; possible D gene TRBD1, 6 bases. The CDR3 runs 14 residues. V lost 5 bases, J lost 3 bases, and 14 bases lay in between. The germline gives CDR1 SGHNT, CDR2 YENEEA.

This clone was seen only once. The chain employs TRBV19 and TRBJ1-1, with D hard to call. Germline V gene lookup returns CDR1 LNHDA and CDR2 SQIVND (reference sequence). Trimming shortened V by 7 bases and J by 1 base, and 13 bases separated the two germline ends. CDR3 length: 14 amino acids. The CDR3 reads CASNQQNKNTEAFF. CDR3 coding DNA: TGTGCCAGTAACCAACAGAACAAGAACACTGAAGCTTTCTTT.

This chain uses TRBV18 with TRBJ1-2; a weak D match, TRBD1 (5 bases). V was pared by 5 bases and J by 8 bases, with 18 bases between. The length of the CDR3 is 14 residues. CDR1 KGHSH and CDR2 LQKENI come from the germline V gene. CDR3 bases: TGTGCCAGCTCATCCGAAAATCAGGGTAGCGGCTACACCTTC. Translated: CASSSENQGSGYTF.

The chain employs TRBV28 and TRBJ2-7; tentative D call: TRBD2 (5 bases). CDR3 size: 14 residues. Germline lookup yields CDR1 MDHEN and CDR2 SYDVKM. V was clipped by 1 base and J by 2 bases, with 9 bases between them. CDR3 nucleotide sequence: TGTGCCAGCAGTTTATTCGGGGTGGCCTACGAGCAGTACTTC. As protein: CASSLFGVAYEQYF.

The chain employs TRBV7-9 and TRBJ2-5; 8 positions agree with TRBD1. Germline loops: CDR1 SEHNR, CDR2 FQNEAQ (reference sequence). The CDR3 has 17 amino acids. With 4 bases clipped from V and 5 bases from J, the junction kept 15 bases outside the gene matches. The CDR3 sequence is CASSWDLSAGGGETQYF. DNA of the CDR3: TGTGCCAGCAGCTGGGACCTCTCGGCAGGGGGCGGGGAGACCCAGTACTTC.

The gene calls are TRBV6-5 and TRBJ1-2; 9 bases align to TRBD1. Germline-derived CDR1 and CDR2 are MNHEY and SVGAGI. This CDR3 has 14 residues. V lost 6 bases and J lost 7; bases outside the gene matches: 9. The CDR3 DNA reads as TGTGCCAGCAGCCCCCCGGGACAGGGATCTGGCTACACCTTC. It translates to CASSPPGQGSGYTF.

The V gene is TRBV10-3, the J gene TRBJ2-7; no clear D. The germline V gene has CDR1 ENHRY and CDR2 SYGVKD. V lost 10 bases and J 0 bases, leaving 16 bases between the germline ends. The CDR3 totals 14 residues. The CDR3 region is CATKGERSSYEQYF. CDR3 in DNA: TGTGCCACGAAAGGCGAGCGATCCTCCTACGAGCAGTACTTC.

This sequence joins TRBV28 and TRBJ2-1; 10 bases are a match to TRBD2. This CDR3 has 18 amino acids. Germline V lookup: CDR1 MDHEN, CDR2 SYDVKM. Germline trimming cut 5 bases from V and 8 bases from J; bases unmatched to any gene: 18. The CDR3 DNA sequence: TGTGCCAGCAGTCATGGGCTAGCGGGAGTCACCATCGGAGATGAGCAGTTCTTC. It specifies CASSHGLAGVTIGDEQFF.

This chain joins TRBV12-3 or TRBV12-4 and TRBJ1-5; D may be TRBD1 (5 bases). The CDR3 has 13 amino acids. V was shortened by 1 base and J by 5 bases, with 6 bases between the two germline ends. The CDR3 reads CASSLGRDQPQHF. The CDR3 bases are TGTGCCAGCAGTTTAGGCAGGGATCAGCCCCAGCATTTT.

The V and J genes are TRBV29-1 and TRBJ2-4, with D perhaps TRBD2 (6 bases). This CDR3 region has 15 residues. The germline V gene encodes CDR1 SQVTM and CDR2 ANQGSEA. The V end was cut by 6 bases, the J end by 1 base, with 16 bases between. The CDR3 bases are TGCAGCGTCGCGGGACTCGGTGTGGCCAAAAACATTCAGTACTTC. Amino acid sequence: CSVAGLGVAKNIQYF.